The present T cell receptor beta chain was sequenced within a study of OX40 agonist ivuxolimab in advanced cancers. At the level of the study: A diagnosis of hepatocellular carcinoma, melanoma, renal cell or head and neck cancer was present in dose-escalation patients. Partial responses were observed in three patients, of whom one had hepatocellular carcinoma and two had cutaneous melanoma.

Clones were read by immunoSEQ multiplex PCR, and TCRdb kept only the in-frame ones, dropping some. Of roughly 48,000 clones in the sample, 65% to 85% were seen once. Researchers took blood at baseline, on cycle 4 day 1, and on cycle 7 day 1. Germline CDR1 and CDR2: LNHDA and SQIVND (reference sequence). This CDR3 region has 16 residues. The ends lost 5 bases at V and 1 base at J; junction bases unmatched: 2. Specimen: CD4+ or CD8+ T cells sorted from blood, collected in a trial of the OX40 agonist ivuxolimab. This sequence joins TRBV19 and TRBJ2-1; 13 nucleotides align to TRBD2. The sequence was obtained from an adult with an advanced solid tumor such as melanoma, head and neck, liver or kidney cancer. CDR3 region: CASSGLAGDSYNEQFF. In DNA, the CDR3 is TGTGCCAGTAGTGGACTAGCGGGGGATTCCTACAATGAGCAGTTCTTC.